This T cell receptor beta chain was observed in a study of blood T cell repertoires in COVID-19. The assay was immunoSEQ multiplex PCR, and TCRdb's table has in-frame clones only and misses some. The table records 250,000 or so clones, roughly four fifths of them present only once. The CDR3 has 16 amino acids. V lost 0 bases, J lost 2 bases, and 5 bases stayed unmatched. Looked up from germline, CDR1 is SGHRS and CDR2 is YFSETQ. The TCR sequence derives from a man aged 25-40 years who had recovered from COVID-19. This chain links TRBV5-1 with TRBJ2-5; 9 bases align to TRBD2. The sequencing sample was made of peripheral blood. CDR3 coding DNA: TGCGCCAGCAGCTTGGGTCCAGCGGGGGGTCAAGAGACCCAGTACTTC. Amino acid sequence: CASSLGPAGGQETQYF. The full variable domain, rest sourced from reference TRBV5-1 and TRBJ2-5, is KAGVTQTPRYLIKTRGQQVTLSCSPISGHRSVSWYQQTPGQGLQFLFEYFSETQRNKGNFPGRFSGRQFSNSRSEMNVSTLELGDSALYLCASSLGPAGGQETQYFGPGTRLLVL.